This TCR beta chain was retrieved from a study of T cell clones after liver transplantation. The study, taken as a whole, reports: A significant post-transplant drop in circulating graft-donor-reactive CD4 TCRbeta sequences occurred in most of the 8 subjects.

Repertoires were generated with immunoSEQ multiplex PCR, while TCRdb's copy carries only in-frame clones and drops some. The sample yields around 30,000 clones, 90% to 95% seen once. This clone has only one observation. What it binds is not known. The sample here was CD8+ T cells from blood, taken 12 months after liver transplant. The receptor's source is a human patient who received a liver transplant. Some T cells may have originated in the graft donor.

The CDR3 protein is CASSGLAGGVETQYF. DNA for the CDR3: TGTGCCAGTAGTGGACTAGCGGGAGGAGTAGAGACCCAGTACTTC. V is TRBV19 and J is TRBJ2-5, with 14 bases fitting TRBD2. The CDR3 runs 15 residues. V gave up 5 bases and J gave up 4 bases; unmatched junction bases: 3. The germline V gene encodes CDR1 LNHDA and CDR2 SQIVND (reference sequence). The complete variable domain, with remaining parts taken from reference TRBV19 and TRBJ2-5, reads DGGITQSPKYLFRKEGQNVTLSCEQNLNHDAMYWYRQDPGQGLRLIYYSQIVNDFQKGDIAEGYSVSREKKESFPLTVTSAQKNPTAFYLCASSGLAGGVETQYFGPGTRLLVL.